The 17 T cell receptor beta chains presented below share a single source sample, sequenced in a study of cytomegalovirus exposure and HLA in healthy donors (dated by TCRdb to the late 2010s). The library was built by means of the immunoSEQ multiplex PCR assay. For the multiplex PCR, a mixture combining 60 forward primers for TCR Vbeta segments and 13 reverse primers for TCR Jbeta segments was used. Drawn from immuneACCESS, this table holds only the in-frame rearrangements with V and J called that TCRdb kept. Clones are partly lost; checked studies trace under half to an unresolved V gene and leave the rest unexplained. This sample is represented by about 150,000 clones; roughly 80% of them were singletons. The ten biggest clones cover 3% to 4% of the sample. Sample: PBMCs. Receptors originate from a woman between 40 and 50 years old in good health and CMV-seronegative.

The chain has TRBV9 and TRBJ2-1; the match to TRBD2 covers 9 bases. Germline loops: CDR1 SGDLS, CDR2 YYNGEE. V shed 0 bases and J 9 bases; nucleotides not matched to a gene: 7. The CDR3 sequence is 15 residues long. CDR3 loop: CASSVVSSGMLEQFF. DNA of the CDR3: TGTGCCAGCAGCGTAGTGTCTAGCGGGATGCTTGAGCAGTTCTTC.

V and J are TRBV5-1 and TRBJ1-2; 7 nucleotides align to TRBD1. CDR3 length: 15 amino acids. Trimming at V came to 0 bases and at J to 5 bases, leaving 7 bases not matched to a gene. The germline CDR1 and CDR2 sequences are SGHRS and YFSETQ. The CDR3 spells CASSLGQGVGYGYTF. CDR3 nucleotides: TGCGCCAGCAGCTTGGGACAGGGTGTTGGATATGGCTACACCTTC.

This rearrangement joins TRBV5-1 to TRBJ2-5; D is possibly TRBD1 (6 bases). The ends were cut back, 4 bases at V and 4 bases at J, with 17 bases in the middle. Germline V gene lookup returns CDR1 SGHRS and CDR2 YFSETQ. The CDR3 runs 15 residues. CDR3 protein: CASSPPPGVGETQYF. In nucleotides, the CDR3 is TGCGCCAGCAGCCCCCCCCCAGGGGTTGGAGAGACCCAGTACTTC.

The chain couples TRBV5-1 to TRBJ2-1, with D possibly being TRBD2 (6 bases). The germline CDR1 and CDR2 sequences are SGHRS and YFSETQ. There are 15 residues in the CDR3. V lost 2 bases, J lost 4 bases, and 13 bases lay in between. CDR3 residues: CASSFRDGTYNEQFF. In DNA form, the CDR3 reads TGCGCCAGCAGCTTCCGGGACGGGACTTACAATGAGCAGTTCTTC.

The CDR3 loop is CASSLTGNTGELFF. The DNA of the CDR3 is TGTGCCAGCAGTTTAACGGGGAACACCGGGGAGCTGTTTTTT. The gene calls are TRBV27 and TRBJ2-2; D call uncertain. The CDR3 covers 14 residues. The ends were cut back, 2 bases at V and 1 base at J, with 5 bases in the middle. Germline CDR1 and CDR2: MNHEY and SMNVEV (reference sequence).

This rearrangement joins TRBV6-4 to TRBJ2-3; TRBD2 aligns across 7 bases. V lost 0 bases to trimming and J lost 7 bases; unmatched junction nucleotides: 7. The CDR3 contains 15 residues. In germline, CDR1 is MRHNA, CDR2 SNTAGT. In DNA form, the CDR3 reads TGTGCCAGCAGTGACTCTGAGCGGGATCTGAATACGCAGTATTTT. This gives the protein CASSDSERDLNTQYF.

CDR3 in amino acids: CASSFTGTPMNTEAFF. In DNA, the CDR3 is TGTGCCAGCAGTTTTACCGGGACACCCATGAACACTGAAGCTTTCTTT. This sequence joins TRBV27 and TRBJ1-1; tentative D call: TRBD1 (6 bases). The length of the CDR3 is 16 residues. Between the trimmed V and J ends, which lost 3 bases and 0 bases, there was a span of 14 bases. The germline V gene has CDR1 MNHEY and CDR2 SMNVEV (reference sequence).

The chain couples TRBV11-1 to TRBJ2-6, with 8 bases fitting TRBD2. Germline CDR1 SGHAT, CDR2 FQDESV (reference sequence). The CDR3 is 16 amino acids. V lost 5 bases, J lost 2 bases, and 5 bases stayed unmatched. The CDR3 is CASSRPGGAGANVLTF. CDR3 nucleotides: TGTGCCAGCAGCAGGCCGGGGGGGGCTGGGGCCAACGTCCTGACTTTC.

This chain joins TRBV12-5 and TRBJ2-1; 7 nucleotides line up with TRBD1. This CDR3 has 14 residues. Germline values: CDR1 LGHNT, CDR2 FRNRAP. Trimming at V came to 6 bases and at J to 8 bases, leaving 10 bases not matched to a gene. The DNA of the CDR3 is TGTGCTAGTGGAGCGGACAGGCTACGGGATGAGCAGTTCTTC. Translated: CASGADRLRDEQFF.

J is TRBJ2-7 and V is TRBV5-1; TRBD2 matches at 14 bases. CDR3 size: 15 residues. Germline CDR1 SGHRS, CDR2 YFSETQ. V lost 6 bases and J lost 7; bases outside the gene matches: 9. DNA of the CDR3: TGCGCCAGCACCCAGACTAGCGGGGGGGCTCGGGAGCAGTACTTC. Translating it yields CASTQTSGGAREQYF.

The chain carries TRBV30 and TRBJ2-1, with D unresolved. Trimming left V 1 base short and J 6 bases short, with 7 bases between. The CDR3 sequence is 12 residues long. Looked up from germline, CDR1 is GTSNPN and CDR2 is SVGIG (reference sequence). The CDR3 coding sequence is TGTGCCTGGAGTGATAATAGCAATGAGCAGTTCTTC. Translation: CAWSDNSNEQFF.

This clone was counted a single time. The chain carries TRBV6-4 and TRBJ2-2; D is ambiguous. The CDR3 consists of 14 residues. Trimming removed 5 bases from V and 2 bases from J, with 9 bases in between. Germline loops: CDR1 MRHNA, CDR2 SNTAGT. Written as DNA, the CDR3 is TGTGCCAGCAGTCCGACAATTAACACCGGGGAGCTGTTTTTT. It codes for CASSPTINTGELFF.

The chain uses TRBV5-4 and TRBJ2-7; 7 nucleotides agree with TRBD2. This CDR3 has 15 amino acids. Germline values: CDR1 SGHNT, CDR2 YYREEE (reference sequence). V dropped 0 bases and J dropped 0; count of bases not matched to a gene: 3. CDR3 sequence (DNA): TGTGCCAGCAGCTTGGGGGGCGGGAGCTCCTACGAGCAGTACTTC. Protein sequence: CASSLGGGSSYEQYF.

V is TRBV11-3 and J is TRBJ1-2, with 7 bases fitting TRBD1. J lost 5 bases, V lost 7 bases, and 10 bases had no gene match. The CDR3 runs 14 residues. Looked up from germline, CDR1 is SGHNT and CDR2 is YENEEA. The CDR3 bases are TGTGCCAGCAAGCGAGACGGGACAGCATATGGCTACACCTTC. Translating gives CASKRDGTAYGYTF.

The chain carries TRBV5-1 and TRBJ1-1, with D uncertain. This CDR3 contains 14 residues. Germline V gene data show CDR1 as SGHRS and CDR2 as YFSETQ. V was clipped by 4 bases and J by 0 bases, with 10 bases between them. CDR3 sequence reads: CASSPLVMNTEAFF. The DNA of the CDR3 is TGCGCCAGCAGCCCTTTAGTCATGAACACTGAAGCTTTCTTT. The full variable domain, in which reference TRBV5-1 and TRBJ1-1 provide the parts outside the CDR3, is KAGVTQTPRYLIKTRGQQVTLSCSPISGHRSVSWYQQTPGQGLQFLFEYFSETQRNKGNFPGRFSGRQFSNSRSEMNVSTLELGDSALYLCASSPLVMNTEAFFGQGTRLTVV.

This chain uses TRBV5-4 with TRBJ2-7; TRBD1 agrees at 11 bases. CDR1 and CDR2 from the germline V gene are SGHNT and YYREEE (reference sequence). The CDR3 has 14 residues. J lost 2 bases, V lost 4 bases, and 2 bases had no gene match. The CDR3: CASSRGQGAYEQYF. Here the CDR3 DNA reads TGTGCCAGCAGCCGGGGACAGGGGGCCTACGAGCAGTACTTC.

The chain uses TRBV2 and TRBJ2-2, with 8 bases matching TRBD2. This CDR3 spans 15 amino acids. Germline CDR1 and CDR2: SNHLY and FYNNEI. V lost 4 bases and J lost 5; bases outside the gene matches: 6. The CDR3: CASSGGLAGTGELFF. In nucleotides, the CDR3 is TGTGCCAGCAGTGGAGGACTAGCCGGTACCGGGGAGCTGTTTTTT.